Listed below are T cell receptor beta chains from one sample, sequenced in a study of cytomegalovirus exposure and HLA in healthy donors. The method was immunoSEQ multiplex PCR; TCRdb's version includes in-frame clones alone and lacks a portion of them. Here the sample spans approximately 200,000 clones, approximately 83% being singletons. The sample taken for sequencing was PBMCs. All receptors come from a boy younger than 10 in good health and CMV-seronegative. CDR3s include the opening cysteine and the closing phenylalanine or tryptophan. The D gene is left open where the match is weak. Clone size appears in some rows only: once, few, many, or a class for an expanded clone.

cdr3_aa: CASSVQGAGQPQHF; cdr3_nt: TGTGCCAGTAGTGTTCAGGGGGCGGGGCAGCCCCAGCATTTT; j_call: TRBJ1-5; cdr3_length: 14; v_call: TRBV19; clone_size: -; d_call: TRBD1
cdr3_aa: CASSSQGTGGYTF; cdr3_nt: TGTGCCAGCAGTTCCCAGGGGACGGGTGGCTACACCTTC; j_call: TRBJ1-2; cdr3_length: 13; v_call: TRBV6-6; clone_size: -; d_call: -
cdr3_aa: CASRMGHGNEKLFF; cdr3_nt: TGTGCCAGCAGAATGGGGCATGGGAATGAAAAACTGTTTTTT; j_call: TRBJ1-4; cdr3_length: 14; v_call: TRBV6-1; clone_size: -; d_call: -
cdr3_aa: CASSLGQVETQYF; cdr3_nt: TGTGCCAGCAGCTTAGGGCAGGTAGAGACCCAGTACTTC; j_call: TRBJ2-5; cdr3_length: 13; v_call: TRBV7-2; clone_size: -; d_call: -
cdr3_aa: CSVGGLTVYNEQFF; cdr3_nt: TGCAGCGTTGGGGGCCTGACAGTCTACAATGAGCAGTTCTTC; j_call: TRBJ2-1; cdr3_length: 14; v_call: TRBV29-1; clone_size: few; d_call: -
cdr3_aa: CASSQTVGTRGSYEQYF; cdr3_nt: TGTGCCAGCTCACAGACCGTCGGGACAAGGGGGTCCTACGAGCAGTACTTC; j_call: TRBJ2-7; cdr3_length: 17; v_call: TRBV18; clone_size: -; d_call: -
cdr3_aa: CASSLGGQPYGYTF; cdr3_nt: TGTGCCAGCAGCTTAGGGGGACAGCCTTATGGCTACACCTTC; j_call: TRBJ1-2; cdr3_length: 14; v_call: TRBV7-9; clone_size: -; d_call: TRBD1
cdr3_aa: CASSLVGDGYTF; cdr3_nt: TGTGCCAGCAGCTTAGTCGGAGATGGCTACACCTTC; j_call: TRBJ1-2; cdr3_length: 12; v_call: TRBV7-8; clone_size: -; d_call: -
cdr3_aa: CASSNTGLLREKLFF; cdr3_nt: TGTGCCAGCAGCAATACGGGACTCCTAAGGGAAAAACTGTTTTTT; j_call: TRBJ1-4; cdr3_length: 15; v_call: TRBV27; clone_size: -; d_call: -
cdr3_aa: CASSFLRGDSLGTQYF; cdr3_nt: TGTGCCAGCAGCTTCCTACGTGGGGACTCCCTCGGGACCCAGTACTTC; j_call: TRBJ2-5; cdr3_length: 16; v_call: TRBV11-2; clone_size: few; d_call: -
cdr3_aa: CASSPAGGVTEAFF; cdr3_nt: TGTGCCAGCTCACCGGCCGGGGGGGTCACTGAAGCTTTCTTT; j_call: TRBJ1-1; cdr3_length: 14; v_call: TRBV18; clone_size: -; d_call: -
cdr3_aa: CASSPTSGGGSYNEQFF; cdr3_nt: TGTGCCAGCAGCCCGACTAGCGGGGGGGGTTCCTACAATGAGCAGTTCTTC; j_call: TRBJ2-1; cdr3_length: 17; v_call: TRBV7-3; clone_size: -; d_call: TRBD2
cdr3_aa: CASRPGPGTEAFF; cdr3_nt: TGTGCCAGCAGACCGGGCCCGGGGACTGAAGCTTTCTTT; j_call: TRBJ1-1; cdr3_length: 13; v_call: TRBV7-9; clone_size: -; d_call: -
cdr3_aa: CASSSRTSGKNEQFF; cdr3_nt: TGTGCCAGCAGCTCAAGGACTAGCGGGAAAAATGAGCAGTTCTTC; j_call: TRBJ2-1; cdr3_length: 15; v_call: TRBV11-1; clone_size: -; d_call: TRBD2
cdr3_aa: CASSINRGNTEAFF; cdr3_nt: TGTGCCAGTAGTATTAACAGGGGGAACACTGAAGCTTTCTTT; j_call: TRBJ1-1; cdr3_length: 14; v_call: TRBV19; clone_size: -; d_call: TRBD1
cdr3_aa: CASSRGTGAHLNYGYTF; cdr3_nt: TGTGCCAGCTCACGTGGGACAGGGGCCCACCTCAACTATGGCTACACCTTC; j_call: TRBJ1-2; cdr3_length: 17; v_call: TRBV18; clone_size: -; d_call: TRBD1
cdr3_aa: CSVEEREAFF; cdr3_nt: TGCAGCGTTGAAGAGCGGGAAGCTTTCTTT; j_call: TRBJ1-1; cdr3_length: 10; v_call: TRBV29-1; clone_size: -; d_call: -
cdr3_aa: CASSERRTEAFF; cdr3_nt: TGTGCCAGTAGTGAACGGCGGACTGAAGCTTTCTTT; j_call: TRBJ1-1; cdr3_length: 12; v_call: TRBV19; clone_size: once; d_call: -
cdr3_aa: CATSHSGGEEQETQYF; cdr3_nt: TGTGCCACCAGCCATAGCGGGGGGGAGGAACAAGAGACCCAGTACTTC; j_call: TRBJ2-5; cdr3_length: 16; v_call: TRBV15; clone_size: -; d_call: TRBD2
cdr3_aa: CASTKKSGFRVNEQFF; cdr3_nt: TGTGCCAGCACAAAGAAATCGGGGTTCCGGGTTAATGAGCAGTTCTTC; j_call: TRBJ2-1; cdr3_length: 16; v_call: TRBV5-4; clone_size: -; d_call: -
cdr3_aa: CASSVGLQTSTDTQYF; cdr3_nt: TGTGCCAGCAGCGTAGGTCTGCAGACTAGCACAGATACGCAGTATTTT; j_call: TRBJ2-3; cdr3_length: 16; v_call: TRBV9; clone_size: -; d_call: -
cdr3_aa: CASSVGLAEPDTQYF; cdr3_nt: TGTGCCAGCAGTGTTGGACTAGCGGAGCCAGATACGCAGTATTTT; j_call: TRBJ2-3; cdr3_length: 15; v_call: TRBV2; clone_size: -; d_call: TRBD2
cdr3_aa: CASNSGQNTEAFF; cdr3_nt: TGTGCCAGCAACTCAGGACAGAACACTGAAGCTTTCTTT; j_call: TRBJ1-1; cdr3_length: 13; v_call: TRBV7-9; clone_size: -; d_call: -
cdr3_aa: CASSLGQDYEQYF; cdr3_nt: TGTGCCAGCAGTTTGGGACAGGACTACGAGCAGTACTTC; j_call: TRBJ2-7; cdr3_length: 13; v_call: TRBV27; clone_size: -; d_call: TRBD1
cdr3_aa: CATPSGTGIGNQPQHF; cdr3_nt: TGCGCCACCCCCTCCGGGACAGGGATTGGCAATCAGCCCCAGCATTTT; j_call: TRBJ1-5; cdr3_length: 16; v_call: TRBV10-1; clone_size: -; d_call: TRBD1
cdr3_aa: CASSQEAQGARQPQHF; cdr3_nt: TGTGCCAGCAGCCAAGAAGCGCAGGGGGCCCGGCAGCCCCAGCATTTT; j_call: TRBJ1-5; cdr3_length: 16; v_call: TRBV4-2; clone_size: -; d_call: TRBD1
cdr3_aa: CASSQGQGAETQYF; cdr3_nt: TGTGCCAGCAGCCAAGGACAGGGGGCAGAGACCCAGTACTTC; j_call: TRBJ2-5; cdr3_length: 14; v_call: TRBV4-2; clone_size: -; d_call: TRBD1
cdr3_aa: CASSQTANRGLNSPLHF; cdr3_nt: TGTGCCAGCAGCCAAACCGCGAACAGGGGTCTAAATTCACCCCTCCACTTT; j_call: TRBJ1-6; cdr3_length: 17; v_call: TRBV11-2; clone_size: -; d_call: TRBD1
cdr3_aa: CATSRDRGQPNQPQHF; cdr3_nt: TGTGCCACCAGCAGAGATCGCGGGCAGCCAAATCAGCCCCAGCATTTT; j_call: TRBJ1-5; cdr3_length: 16; v_call: TRBV15; clone_size: -; d_call: -
cdr3_aa: CASTMAQETQYF; cdr3_nt: TGTGCCAGCACGATGGCCCAAGAGACCCAGTACTTC; j_call: TRBJ2-5; cdr3_length: 12; v_call: TRBV2; clone_size: -; d_call: -
cdr3_aa: CASSPEWGQGREKLFF; cdr3_nt: TGTGCCAGCAGCCCAGAATGGGGACAGGGACGCGAAAAACTGTTTTTT; j_call: TRBJ1-4; cdr3_length: 16; v_call: TRBV11-2; clone_size: -; d_call: TRBD1
cdr3_aa: CASGTVTYGYTF; cdr3_nt: TGTGCCAGCGGCACCGTAACCTATGGCTACACCTTC; j_call: TRBJ1-2; cdr3_length: 12; v_call: TRBV6-5; clone_size: -; d_call: -
cdr3_aa: CASSGTTGSAPNEQFF; cdr3_nt: TGCGCCAGCAGCGGCACCACCGGGAGCGCACCGAATGAGCAGTTCTTC; j_call: TRBJ2-1; cdr3_length: 16; v_call: TRBV5-1; clone_size: -; d_call: -
cdr3_aa: CASSPMEGRGYGYTF; cdr3_nt: TGTGCCAGCTCACCTATGGAAGGGAGAGGCTATGGCTACACCTTC; j_call: TRBJ1-2; cdr3_length: 15; v_call: TRBV18; clone_size: -; d_call: -
cdr3_aa: CASSRTGLDIQYF; cdr3_nt: TGCGCCAGCAGCCGGACAGGGTTGGACATTCAGTACTTC; j_call: TRBJ2-4; cdr3_length: 13; v_call: TRBV5-1; clone_size: -; d_call: TRBD1
cdr3_aa: CAISRQAGSTDTQYF; cdr3_nt: TGTGCCATCAGCCGCCAGGCGGGTAGCACAGATACGCAGTATTTT; j_call: TRBJ2-3; cdr3_length: 15; v_call: TRBV10-3; clone_size: -; d_call: -
cdr3_aa: CASSPPPGGRVYYGYTF; cdr3_nt: TGTGCCAGCTCACCACCGCCAGGGGGGCGCGTCTACTATGGCTACACCTTC; j_call: TRBJ1-2; cdr3_length: 17; v_call: TRBV18; clone_size: -; d_call: TRBD1
cdr3_aa: CASSLEAGSSTDTQYF; cdr3_nt: TGTGCCAGCAGCTTAGAGGCGGGGTCAAGCACAGATACGCAGTATTTT; j_call: TRBJ2-3; cdr3_length: 16; v_call: TRBV7-2; clone_size: once; d_call: -
cdr3_aa: CASGTAPNRLYF; cdr3_nt: TGTGCCAGCGGGACAGCACCCAACCGTCTATATTTT; j_call: TRBJ1-3; cdr3_length: 12; v_call: TRBV6-1; clone_size: -; d_call: TRBD1
cdr3_aa: CASSEDRGYGYTF; cdr3_nt: TGTGCCAGCAGCGAGGACAGGGGCTATGGCTACACCTTC; j_call: TRBJ1-2; cdr3_length: 13; v_call: TRBV13; clone_size: -; d_call: TRBD1
cdr3_aa: CASSGGGASTDTQYF; cdr3_nt: TGTGCCAGCAGCGGAGGGGGCGCATCCACAGATACGCAGTATTTT; j_call: TRBJ2-3; cdr3_length: 15; v_call: TRBV9; clone_size: -; d_call: TRBD1
cdr3_aa: CASSPGQTFYGYTF; cdr3_nt: TGTGCCAGCAGCCCGGGACAGACCTTCTATGGCTACACCTTC; j_call: TRBJ1-2; cdr3_length: 14; v_call: TRBV7-9; clone_size: once; d_call: TRBD1
cdr3_aa: CASSFLDMTYGYTF; cdr3_nt: TGTGCCAGCAGCTTTTTGGACATGACCTATGGCTACACCTTC; j_call: TRBJ1-2; cdr3_length: 14; v_call: TRBV7-9; clone_size: -; d_call: -
cdr3_aa: CARSFSPGNYEQYF; cdr3_nt: TGTGCCAGAAGCTTTAGTCCGGGAAACTACGAGCAGTACTTC; j_call: TRBJ2-7; cdr3_length: 14; v_call: TRBV5-3; clone_size: few; d_call: -
cdr3_aa: CASGVERGKQYF; cdr3_nt: TGTGCCAGCGGGGTGGAAAGGGGCAAGCAGTACTTC; j_call: TRBJ2-7; cdr3_length: 12; v_call: TRBV27; clone_size: -; d_call: -
cdr3_aa: CASSPTGAPYNEQFF; cdr3_nt: TGTGCCAGCAGCCCCACAGGGGCGCCCTACAATGAGCAGTTCTTC; j_call: TRBJ2-1; cdr3_length: 15; v_call: TRBV7-9; clone_size: -; d_call: TRBD1
cdr3_aa: CASSPDRAQPQHF; cdr3_nt: TGTGCCAGCAGCCCCGACAGGGCTCAGCCCCAGCATTTT; j_call: TRBJ1-5; cdr3_length: 13; v_call: TRBV5-4; clone_size: few; d_call: TRBD1
cdr3_aa: CASSGGNTEAFF; cdr3_nt: TGTGCCAGCTCAGGGGGCAACACTGAAGCTTTCTTT; j_call: TRBJ1-1; cdr3_length: 12; v_call: TRBV18; clone_size: few; d_call: -
cdr3_aa: CASSLPPLAGLSYEQYF; cdr3_nt: TGTGCCAGCAGTTTACCCCCCCTAGCGGGGCTCTCCTACGAGCAGTACTTC; j_call: TRBJ2-7; cdr3_length: 17; v_call: TRBV28; clone_size: once; d_call: TRBD2
cdr3_aa: CASSVGGTDTQYF; cdr3_nt: TGTGCCAGCAGTGTAGGGGGCACAGATACGCAGTATTTT; j_call: TRBJ2-3; cdr3_length: 13; v_call: TRBV25-1; clone_size: -; d_call: -
cdr3_aa: CASSSGTGDQETQYF; cdr3_nt: TGTGCTAGCAGCTCCGGGACAGGGGATCAAGAGACCCAGTACTTC; j_call: TRBJ2-5; cdr3_length: 15; v_call: TRBV7-7; clone_size: -; d_call: TRBD1
cdr3_aa: CASSLDRGLYEQYF; cdr3_nt: TGCGCCAGCAGCCTCGACAGGGGGCTATACGAGCAGTACTTC; j_call: TRBJ2-7; cdr3_length: 14; v_call: TRBV4-3; clone_size: -; d_call: TRBD1
cdr3_aa: CASSPAFPGDTIYF; cdr3_nt: TGCGCCAGCAGCCCAGCCTTTCCGGGGGACACCATATATTTT; j_call: TRBJ1-3; cdr3_length: 14; v_call: TRBV5-1; clone_size: few; d_call: -
cdr3_aa: CAISESRGPGELFF; cdr3_nt: TGTGCCATCAGTGAGTCCAGGGGTCCCGGGGAGCTGTTTTTT; j_call: TRBJ2-2; cdr3_length: 14; v_call: TRBV10-3; clone_size: -; d_call: -